The entry below gives a single T cell receptor beta chain sequence along with its context. Its antigen is not identified. Germline loops: CDR1 SGHAT, CDR2 FQNNGV. The CDR3 consists of 14 residues. Trimming removed 5 bases at V and 0 bases at J, with 9 bases between. The data were obtained in a study of T cell responses to AZD1222 COVID-19 vaccine. Study results and limitations: Once two AZD1222 doses were given, Spike-specific TCR breadth and depth went up.

Method: immunoSEQ multiplex PCR; TCRdb's copy keeps in-frame clones and lacks some. Here the sample spans some 18,000 clones, approximately 80% being singletons. This TCR derives from an adult who received the AZD1222 COVID-19 vaccine. The specimen was peripheral blood, collected 28 days after the second AZD1222 dose. The chain is built from TRBV11-2 and TRBJ2-3; D is uncertain. The CDR3 here is CASSQWPSTDTQYF. CDR3 nucleotide sequence: TGTGCCAGCAGCCAATGGCCTAGCACAGATACGCAGTATTTT.